These 24 T cell receptor beta chains were sequenced from one sample in a study of OX40 agonist ivuxolimab in advanced cancers. Using immunoSEQ multiplex PCR, the repertoire was profiled, and TCRdb retains in-frame clones only, with some absent. Counted here are around 58,000 clones, 84% occurring once; the ten biggest clones make up around 25%. Material: CD4+ or CD8+ T cells sorted from blood, obtained in a trial of the OX40 agonist ivuxolimab. The receptors originated from an adult with an advanced solid tumor such as melanoma, head and neck, liver or kidney cancer.

This clone was seen only once. The gene calls are TRBV7-9 and TRBJ1-6; no definite D call. The CDR3 totals 14 residues. From germline, CDR1 is SEHNR and CDR2 FQNEAQ (reference sequence). Deletions cut 1 base from V and 7 bases from J, with 8 bases between. The CDR3 here is CASSLVGQNSPLHF. For the CDR3, the DNA is TGTGCCAGCAGCTTAGTTGGGCAGAATTCACCCCTCCACTTT.

The rearrangement links TRBV28 to TRBJ1-1, with 8 positions matching TRBD1. Germline V gene sequence: CDR1 MDHEN, CDR2 SYDVKM. CDR3 length: 13 amino acids. V shed 7 bases and J 4 bases; nucleotides not matched to a gene: 5. CDR3 nucleotides: TGTGCCAGCACTTTTACAGGGGGCACTGAAGCTTTCTTT. Residues: CASTFTGGTEAFF.

This chain links TRBV5-4 with TRBJ2-5; TRBD2 matches 8 bases. In germline, CDR1 is SGHNT, CDR2 YYREEE (reference sequence). This CDR3 has 15 amino acids. After removal of 1 base from V and 2 bases from J, the junction contained 4 bases not matched to a gene. DNA for the CDR3: TGTGCCAGCAGCTTGAGGGCTAGCGGGCAAGAGACCCAGTACTTC. Its translation is CASSLRASGQETQYF. Drawing the rest from reference TRBV5-4 and TRBJ2-5, the complete variable domain is ETGVTQSPTHLIKTRGQQVTLRCSSQSGHNTVSWYQQALGQGPQFIFQYYREEENGRGNFPPRFSGLQFPNYSSELNVNALELDDSALYLCASSLRASGQETQYFGPGTRLLVL.

The chain uses TRBV5-1 and TRBJ1-1; 7 bases map to TRBD1. The V gene's germline CDR1 is SGHRS and CDR2 YFSETQ. J lost 2 bases, V lost 5 bases, and 3 bases had no gene match. The CDR3 extends over 13 amino acids. CDR3 residues: CASRGTVNTEAFF. The DNA of the CDR3 is TGCGCCAGCAGGGGGACAGTAAACACTGAAGCTTTCTTT. The full variable domain, with the rest looked up from reference TRBV5-1 and TRBJ1-1, is KAGVTQTPRYLIKTRGQQVTLSCSPISGHRSVSWYQQTPGQGLQFLFEYFSETQRNKGNFPGRFSGRQFSNSRSEMNVSTLELGDSALYLCASRGTVNTEAFFGQGTRLTVV.

The chain employs TRBV6-4 and TRBJ1-5, with no clear D. Germline lookup yields CDR1 MRHNA and CDR2 SNTAGT. This CDR3 has 16 amino acids. Trimming took off 6 bases at V and 1 base at J, with 16 bases between the two ends. The CDR3 protein is CASRSSQRWSNQPQHF. CDR3 coding DNA: TGTGCCAGCAGATCCTCCCAAAGGTGGAGCAATCAGCCCCAGCATTTT.

The chain recombines TRBV4-1 with TRBJ2-5; 15 nucleotides match TRBD2. J was trimmed by 4 bases and V by 4 bases; bases with no gene match: 4. The CDR3 totals 16 residues. Per germline, CDR1 MGHRA and CDR2 YSYEKL. CDR3 sequence (DNA): TGCGCCAGCAGCCCTCGGACTAGCGGGGGGGGAGAGACCCAGTACTTC. Translated, it gives CASSPRTSGGGETQYF.

The genes are TRBV5-1 and TRBJ2-2; TRBD2 matches 9 bases. CDR3 size: 14 residues. V lost 7 bases, J lost 7 bases, and 8 bases stayed unmatched. In germline, CDR1 is SGHRS, CDR2 YFSETQ. CDR3 protein: CASGPRTSVGELFF. The CDR3 nucleotides are TGCGCCAGCGGGCCTCGGACTAGCGTCGGGGAGCTGTTTTTT. The full variable domain, in which reference TRBV5-1 and TRBJ2-2 provide the parts outside the CDR3, is KAGVTQTPRYLIKTRGQQVTLSCSPISGHRSVSWYQQTPGQGLQFLFEYFSETQRNKGNFPGRFSGRQFSNSRSEMNVSTLELGDSALYLCASGPRTSVGELFFGEGSRLTVL.

The chain links TRBV4-3 to TRBJ2-3; no definite D call. CDR1 is LGHNA, CDR2 YSLEER, per germline. CDR3 length equals 11 residues. Trimming shortened V by 5 bases and J by 0 bases, and 0 bases separated the two germline ends. CDR3 sequence (DNA): TGCGCCAGCAGCAGCACAGATACGCAGTATTTT. Residues: CASSSTDTQYF.

V is TRBV7-2 and J is TRBJ1-3; TRBD1 might be the D (5 bases). The CDR3 covers 15 residues. Trimming took off 1 base at V and 2 bases at J, with 9 bases between the two ends. Germline CDR1 and CDR2: SGHTA and FQGNSA. The CDR3 region is CASSLGVGPGNTIYF. CDR3 bases: TGTGCCAGCAGCTTAGGGGTGGGACCTGGAAACACCATATATTTT.

CDR3 protein: CASSEVDGRSGVEQFF. In nucleotides, the CDR3 is TGTGCCAGCAGTGAAGTGGACGGGAGGAGCGGTGTTGAGCAGTTCTTC. This chain links TRBV6-1 with TRBJ2-1; 7 bases agree with TRBD2. CDR1 MNHNS and CDR2 SASEGT come from the germline V gene. This CDR3 has 16 amino acids. V was pared by 1 base and J by 9 bases, with 12 bases of the junction left unmatched.

The chain couples TRBV5-1 to TRBJ2-7; TRBD1 agrees at 7 bases. Trimming cost V 4 bases and J 3 bases; bases outside gene matches: 10. CDR3 length: 15 residues. CDR1 and CDR2 (germline): SGHRS, YFSETQ. This CDR3 is CASSTRQGLNYEQYF. In DNA form, the CDR3 reads TGCGCCAGCAGCACCCGACAGGGATTAAACTACGAGCAGTACTTC.

The gene calls are TRBV5-5 and TRBJ1-2; the D gene is possibly TRBD1 (5 bases). Germline V gives CDR1 SGHKS, CDR2 YYEKEE (reference sequence). With 0 bases removed from V and 3 bases from J, the gap between germline ends came to 15 bases. CDR3 length: 16 residues. CDR3 nucleotide sequence: TGTGCCAGCAGCTTGGGGGGCCCATATGGGGACTATGGCTACACCTTC. Translation gives CASSLGGPYGDYGYTF. The variable domain in full, completed from reference TRBV5-5 and TRBJ1-2, reads DAGVTQSPTHLIKTRGQQVTLRCSPISGHKSVSWYQQVLGQGPQFIFQYYEKEERGRGNFPDRFSARQFPNYSSELNVNALLLGDSALYLCASSLGGPYGDYGYTFGSGTRLTVV.

CDR3 protein: CASSSSGIYNEQFF. The CDR3, as DNA: TGTGCCAGCAGCTCGAGCGGAATCTACAATGAGCAGTTCTTC. The genes are TRBV7-9 and TRBJ2-1; D possibly corresponds to TRBD2 (5 bases). The CDR3 is 14 residues long. Trimming took off 4 bases at V and 3 bases at J, with 10 bases between the two ends. Per the germline V gene, CDR1 is SEHNR and CDR2 is FQNEAQ (reference sequence).

This clone has a handful of counts. A read error is likely here: a far larger clone is one base away. This same CDR3 is encoded by further DNA sequences in the sample. The J gene is TRBJ2-7, the V gene TRBV5-5, with D unresolved. The CDR3 length is 16 residues. The V end lost 4 bases, the J end lost 7 bases, and 24 bases lay between the germline ends. Per the germline V gene, CDR1 is SGHKS and CDR2 is YYEKEE (reference sequence). The CDR3: CASSQESALERSEQYF. CDR3 sequence (DNA): TGTGCCAGCAGCCAAGAATCGGCCCTCGAACGGTCTGAGCAGTACTTC.

This clone turned up a few times. The chain links TRBV29-1 to TRBJ1-3, with D perhaps matching TRBD1 (5 bases). The CDR3 is made up of 13 amino acids. With 2 bases removed from V and 6 bases from J, the gap between germline ends came to 11 bases. Germline V gene data show CDR1 as SQVTM and CDR2 as ANQGSEA. In DNA form, the CDR3 reads TGCAGCGTTGAATTGGGGCGGACAAACACCATATATTTT. Its translation is CSVELGRTNTIYF.

This clone was seen once. This chain uses TRBV7-9 with TRBJ2-2; D is perhaps TRBD2 (5 bases). V was shortened by 1 base and J by 13 bases, with 10 bases between the two germline ends. Germline V gene data show CDR1 as SEHNR and CDR2 as FQNEAQ (reference sequence). This CDR3 region has 12 residues. CDR3 nucleotides: TGTGCCAGCAGCTTAGTTGACCGGGGGCTGTTTTTT. Protein sequence: CASSLVDRGLFF.

The genes are TRBV19 and TRBJ1-1, with D uncertain. The CDR3 is made up of 14 amino acids. From germline, CDR1 is LNHDA and CDR2 SQIVND (reference sequence). CDR3 DNA sequence: TGTGCGAGTGCCCGGAAGTCCCAGAACACTGAAGCTTTCTTT. This sequence encodes CASARKSQNTEAFF.

The V and J genes are TRBV6-5 and TRBJ1-3; D perhaps matches TRBD1 (6 bases). There are 13 residues in the CDR3. V was trimmed by 9 bases and J by 0 bases, leaving 9 bases between them. The germline V gene has CDR1 MNHEY and CDR2 SVGAGI. The CDR3 bases are TGTGCCAGTGAAGGGGGCTCTGGAAACACCATATATTTT. It encodes CASEGGSGNTIYF.

This clone was detected only once. CDR3 coding DNA: TGCGCCAGCAGCCAAGATGGTGGTAGCGGGAGGGCGGGAGAGACCCAGTACTTC. This gives the protein CASSQDGGSGRAGETQYF. The rearrangement uses TRBV4-1 and TRBJ2-5; 11 bases align to TRBD2. The CDR3 contains 18 residues. Germline-derived CDR1 and CDR2 are MGHRA and YSYEKL. V dropped 0 bases and J dropped 4; count of bases not matched to a gene: 10.

The chain joins TRBV27 to TRBJ1-4; 8 positions agree with TRBD1. J lost 7 bases, V lost 5 bases, and 6 bases had no gene match. Germline CDR1 reads MNHEY; CDR2 reads SMNVEV (reference sequence). The CDR3 is 14 amino acids. The CDR3 sequence is CASSDQGAGEKLFF. In nucleotides, the CDR3 is TGTGCCAGCAGTGACCAGGGGGCGGGTGAAAAACTGTTTTTT.

This chain's CDR3 is CASTLESWETQYF. The CDR3 DNA reads TGTGCCAGCACCCTAGAGTCCTGGGAGACCCAGTACTTC. The chain carries TRBV2 and TRBJ2-5; D not resolved. The CDR3 has 13 residues. V lost 7 bases, J lost 5 bases, and 14 bases lay in between. The germline CDR1 and CDR2 sequences are SNHLY and FYNNEI.

This sequence joins TRBV5-5 and TRBJ1-4, with D perhaps TRBD1 (5 bases). CDR1 SGHKS and CDR2 YYEKEE come from the germline V gene (reference sequence). V was clipped by 4 bases and J by 8 bases, with 18 bases between them. CDR3 length: 15 residues. CDR3 protein: CASSTAGRAWEKLFF. The CDR3 region has the DNA TGTGCCAGCAGCACCGCAGGGAGGGCTTGGGAAAAACTGTTTTTT.

This sequence joins TRBV28 and TRBJ1-2; 7 nucleotides line up with TRBD1. Per the germline V gene, CDR1 is MDHEN and CDR2 is SYDVKM. The CDR3 has 14 residues. V shed 1 base and J 8 bases; nucleotides not matched to a gene: 7. Here the CDR3 reads CASSLSPGGRGYTF. Here the CDR3 DNA reads TGTGCCAGCAGTTTATCCCCAGGGGGACGCGGCTACACCTTC.

The chain employs TRBV10-3 and TRBJ1-4; 9 bases map to TRBD1. This CDR3 spans 13 amino acids. Germline assignment: CDR1 ENHRY and CDR2 SYGVKD. J lost 7 bases, V lost 5 bases, and 2 bases had no gene match. DNA for the CDR3: TGTGCCATCAGTACAGGGGGCAGTGAAAAACTGTTTTTT. This gives the protein CAISTGGSEKLFF.